The next 10 T cell receptor beta chains were all read from a single sample in a study of blood T cell repertoires in COVID-19. The data were produced by immunoSEQ multiplex PCR, yet TCRdb's version contains in-frame clones alone and is incomplete. Of 310,000 or so clones in the sample, around 89% are singletons; the top ten hold 4%. Sequencing was carried out using peripheral blood. The receptors shown here come from a woman in her fifties or sixties with active or convalescent COVID-19.

Comments on this clone: This sample includes further DNA sequences coding for the same CDR3. V is TRBV11-3 and J is TRBJ2-2; the D is unclear. From germline, CDR1 is SGHNT and CDR2 YENEEA. The CDR3 extends over 14 amino acids. V lost 2 bases and J 4 bases, leaving 8 bases between the germline ends. This CDR3 reads CASSLRSGTGELFF. CDR3 bases: TGTGCCAGCAGCTTACGGTCGGGCACCGGGGAGCTGTTTTTT.

The rearrangement joins TRBV30 to TRBJ1-5; weak D call: TRBD1 (6 bases). V was clipped by 1 base and J by 0 bases, with 7 bases between them. The CDR3 sequence is 14 residues long. Germline CDR1 and CDR2: GTSNPN and SVGIG (reference sequence). The CDR3 loop reads CAWSGTASNQPQHF. As DNA, the CDR3 is TGTGCCTGGAGTGGGACAGCTAGCAATCAGCCCCAGCATTTT.

The genes are TRBV27 and TRBJ1-6; 11 positions agree with TRBD1. V was clipped by 2 bases and J by 9 bases; unmatched bases: 3. The CDR3 covers 15 residues. Germline V lookup: CDR1 MNHEY, CDR2 SMNVEV (reference sequence). The CDR3 spells CASSLGDRGSSPLHF. The DNA for the CDR3 is TGTGCCAGCAGTTTAGGGGACAGGGGGTCTTCACCCCTCCACTTT.

The V gene is TRBV3-1 (or the pseudogene TRBV3-2), the J gene TRBJ2-6; tentatively, D is TRBD2 (5 bases). This CDR3 has 16 amino acids. CDR1 is LGHDT and CDR2 is YNNKEL in the germline V gene (reference sequence). V was cut by 3 bases and J by 2 bases, with 11 bases left in between. CDR3: CASSHVGGAGANVLTF. In DNA, the CDR3 is TGTGCCAGCAGCCACGTTGGAGGCGCTGGGGCCAACGTCCTGACTTTC.

The chain couples TRBV27 to TRBJ2-7, with D hard to call. The CDR3 is 12 residues long. Trimming took off 5 bases at V and 2 bases at J, with 7 bases between the two ends. Germline CDR1 and CDR2: MNHEY and SMNVEV (reference sequence). The CDR3 region has the DNA TGTGCCAGCAGTCCGACTCCCTACGAGCAGTACTTC. This translates into CASSPTPYEQYF.

In regard to this clone: This sample also contains other DNA sequences that code for the same CDR3. The rearrangement uses TRBV7-9 and TRBJ1-1; 8 nucleotides line up with TRBD1. This CDR3 has 14 amino acids. Unmatched junction bases numbered 4, after V lost 5 bases and J lost 2 bases. CDR1 and CDR2 (germline): SEHNR, FQNEAQ (reference sequence). CDR3 coding DNA: TGTGCCAGCAGCCTAGGACAGGGCAACACTGAAGCTTTCTTT. It translates to CASSLGQGNTEAFF.

This sequence joins TRBV3-1 (or the pseudogene TRBV3-2) and TRBJ1-5; 7 nucleotides agree with TRBD1. Unmatched junction bases numbered 5, after V lost 0 bases and J lost 9 bases. The CDR3 spans 14 residues. Germline assignment: CDR1 LGHDT and CDR2 YNNKEL (reference sequence). The CDR3 coding sequence is TGTGCCAGCAGCCAAGATCAAAGGGACAGGCCCCAGCATTTT. Its translation: CASSQDQRDRPQHF.

The chain joins TRBV19 to TRBJ1-5; TRBD1 matches 7 bases. This CDR3 spans 13 amino acids. Trimming removed 3 bases from V and 9 bases from J; junction bases left unmatched: 5. Germline V gene sequence: CDR1 LNHDA, CDR2 SQIVND (reference sequence). The CDR3 region has the DNA TGTGCCAGTAGTATCGACAGGGTTTGGCCCCAGCATTTT. Translated, it gives CASSIDRVWPQHF.

V usage is TRBV5-1 and J usage is TRBJ1-1, with 7 bases that match TRBD1. Looked up from germline, CDR1 is SGHRS and CDR2 is YFSETQ. The J segment lost 0 bases and the V segment lost 3 bases, leaving 2 bases of the junction unmatched. The CDR3 extends over 14 amino acids. CDR3 residues: CASSSTGMNTEAFF. DNA for the CDR3: TGCGCCAGCAGCTCGACAGGGATGAACACTGAAGCTTTCTTT. Combining the CDR3 with reference TRBV5-1 and TRBJ1-1 gives the whole variable domain KAGVTQTPRYLIKTRGQQVTLSCSPISGHRSVSWYQQTPGQGLQFLFEYFSETQRNKGNFPGRFSGRQFSNSRSEMNVSTLELGDSALYLCASSSTGMNTEAFFGQGTRLTVV.

In its sample, this clone was seen once. The chain joins TRBV11-2 to TRBJ2-2; TRBD2 agrees at 8 bases. CDR3 length: 15 residues. The germline V gene encodes CDR1 SGHAT and CDR2 FQNNGV. J gave up 4 bases and V 2 bases, and 3 bases lay outside the gene matches. CDR3 sequence: CASSLRGGGTGELFF. The DNA for the CDR3 is TGTGCCAGCAGCTTACGGGGGGGTGGCACCGGGGAGCTGTTTTTT.